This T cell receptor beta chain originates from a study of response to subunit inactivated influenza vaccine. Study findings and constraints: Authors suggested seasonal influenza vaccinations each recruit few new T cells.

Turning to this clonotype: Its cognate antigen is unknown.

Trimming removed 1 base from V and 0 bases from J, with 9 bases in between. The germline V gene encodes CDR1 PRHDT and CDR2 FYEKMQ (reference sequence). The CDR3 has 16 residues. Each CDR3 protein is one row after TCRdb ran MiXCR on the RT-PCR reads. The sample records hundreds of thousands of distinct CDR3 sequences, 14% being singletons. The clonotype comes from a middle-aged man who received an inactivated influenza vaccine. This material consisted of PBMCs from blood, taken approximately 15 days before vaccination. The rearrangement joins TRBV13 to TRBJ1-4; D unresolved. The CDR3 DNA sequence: TGTGCCAGCAGCTTAGAAGGGAAGGCAACTAATGAAAAACTGTTTTTT. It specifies CASSLEGKATNEKLFF.